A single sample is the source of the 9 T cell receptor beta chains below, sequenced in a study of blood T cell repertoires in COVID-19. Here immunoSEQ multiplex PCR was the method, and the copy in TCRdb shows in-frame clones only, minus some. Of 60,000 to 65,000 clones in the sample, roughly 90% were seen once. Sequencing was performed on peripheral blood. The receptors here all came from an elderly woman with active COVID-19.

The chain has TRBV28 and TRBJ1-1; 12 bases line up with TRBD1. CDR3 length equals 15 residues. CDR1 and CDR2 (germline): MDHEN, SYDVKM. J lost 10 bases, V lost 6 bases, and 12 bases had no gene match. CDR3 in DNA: TGTGCCAGCAGCCCCGGGGGACAGGGGGCGCGGGCAGCTTTCTTT. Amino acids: CASSPGGQGARAAFF.

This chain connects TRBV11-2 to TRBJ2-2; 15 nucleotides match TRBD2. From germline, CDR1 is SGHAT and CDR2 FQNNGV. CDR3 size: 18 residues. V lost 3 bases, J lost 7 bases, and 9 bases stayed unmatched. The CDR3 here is CASSFPGLAGGRGGELFF. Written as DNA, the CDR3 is TGTGCCAGCAGCTTCCCGGGACTAGCGGGGGGCCGTGGCGGGGAGCTGTTTTTT.

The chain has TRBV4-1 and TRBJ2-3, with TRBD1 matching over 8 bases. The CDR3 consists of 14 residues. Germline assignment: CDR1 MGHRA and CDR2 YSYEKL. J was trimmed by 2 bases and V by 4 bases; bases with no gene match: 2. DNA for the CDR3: TGCGCCAGCAGCCGGGACAGGTTCACAGATACGCAGTATTTT. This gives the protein CASSRDRFTDTQYF.

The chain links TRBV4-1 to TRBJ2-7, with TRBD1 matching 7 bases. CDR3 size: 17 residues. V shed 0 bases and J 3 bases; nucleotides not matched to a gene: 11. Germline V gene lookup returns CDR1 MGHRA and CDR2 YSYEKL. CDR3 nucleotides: TGCGCCAGCAGCCAAGATCCCCGGGACAGTGGGATCTACGAGCAGTACTTC. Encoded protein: CASSQDPRDSGIYEQYF.

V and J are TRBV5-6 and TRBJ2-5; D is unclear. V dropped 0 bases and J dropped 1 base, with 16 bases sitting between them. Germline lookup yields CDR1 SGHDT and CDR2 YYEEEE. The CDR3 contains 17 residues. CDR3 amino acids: CASSLGWSFALQETQYF. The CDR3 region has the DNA TGTGCCAGCAGCTTGGGATGGTCGTTTGCGCTCCAAGAGACCCAGTACTTC. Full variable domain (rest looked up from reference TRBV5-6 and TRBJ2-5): DAGVTQSPTHLIKTRGQQVTLRCSPKSGHDTVSWYQQALGQGPQFIFQYYEEEERQRGNFPDRFSGHQFPNYSSELNVNALLLGDSALYLCASSLGWSFALQETQYFGPGTRLLVL.

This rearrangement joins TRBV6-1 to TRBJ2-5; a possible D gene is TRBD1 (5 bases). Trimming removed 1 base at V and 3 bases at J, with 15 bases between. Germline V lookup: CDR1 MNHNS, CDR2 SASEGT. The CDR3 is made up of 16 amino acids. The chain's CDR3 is CASSEEWAGAKETQYF. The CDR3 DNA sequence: TGTGCCAGCAGTGAAGAGTGGGCTGGGGCCAAAGAGACCCAGTACTTC.

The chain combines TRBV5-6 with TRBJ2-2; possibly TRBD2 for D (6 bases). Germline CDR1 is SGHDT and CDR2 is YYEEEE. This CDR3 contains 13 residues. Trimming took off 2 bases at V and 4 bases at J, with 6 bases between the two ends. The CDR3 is CASSFGSTGELFF. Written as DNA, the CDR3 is TGTGCCAGCAGCTTCGGGAGCACCGGGGAGCTGTTTTTT.

CDR3 residues: CASSPGTFYEQYF. For the CDR3, the DNA is TGTGCCAGCTCACCAGGGACATTCTACGAGCAGTACTTC. The V and J genes are TRBV18 and TRBJ2-7; TRBD1 is a possible D gene (6 bases). This CDR3 has 13 residues. Trimming removed 2 bases at V and 3 bases at J, with 8 bases between. Germline assignment: CDR1 KGHSH and CDR2 LQKENI.

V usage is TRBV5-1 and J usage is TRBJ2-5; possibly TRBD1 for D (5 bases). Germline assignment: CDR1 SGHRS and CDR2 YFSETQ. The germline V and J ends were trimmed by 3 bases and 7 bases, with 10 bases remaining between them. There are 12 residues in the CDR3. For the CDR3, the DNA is TGCGCCAGCAGCTCCCCCCAGGGGACCCAGTACTTC. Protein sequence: CASSSPQGTQYF.